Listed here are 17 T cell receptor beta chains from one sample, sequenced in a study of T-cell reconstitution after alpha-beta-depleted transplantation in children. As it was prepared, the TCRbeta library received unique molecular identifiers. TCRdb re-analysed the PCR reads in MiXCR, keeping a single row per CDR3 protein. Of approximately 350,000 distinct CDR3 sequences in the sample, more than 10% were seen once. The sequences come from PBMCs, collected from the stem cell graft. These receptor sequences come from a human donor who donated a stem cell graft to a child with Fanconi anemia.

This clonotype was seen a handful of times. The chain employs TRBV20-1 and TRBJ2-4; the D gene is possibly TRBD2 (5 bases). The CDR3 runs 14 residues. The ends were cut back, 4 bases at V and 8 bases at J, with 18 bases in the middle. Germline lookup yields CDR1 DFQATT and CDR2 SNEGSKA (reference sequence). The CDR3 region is CSATPGLGFDIQYF. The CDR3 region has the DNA TGCAGTGCTACGCCGGGGTTAGGGTTTGACATTCAGTACTTC.

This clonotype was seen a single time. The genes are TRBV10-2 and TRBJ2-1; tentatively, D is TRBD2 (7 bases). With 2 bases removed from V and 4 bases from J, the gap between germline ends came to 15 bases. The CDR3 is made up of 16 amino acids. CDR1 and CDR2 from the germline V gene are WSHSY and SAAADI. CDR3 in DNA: TGCGCCAGCAGTGAGATCGGGGGGCCCTCGTACAATGAGCAGTTCTTC. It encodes CASSEIGGPSYNEQFF.

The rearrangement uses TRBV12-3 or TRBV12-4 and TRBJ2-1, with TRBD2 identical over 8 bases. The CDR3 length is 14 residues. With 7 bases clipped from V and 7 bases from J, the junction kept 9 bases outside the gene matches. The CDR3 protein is CASTLRGAINEQFF. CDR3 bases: TGTGCCAGCACCTTGCGGGGGGCCATAAATGAGCAGTTCTTC.

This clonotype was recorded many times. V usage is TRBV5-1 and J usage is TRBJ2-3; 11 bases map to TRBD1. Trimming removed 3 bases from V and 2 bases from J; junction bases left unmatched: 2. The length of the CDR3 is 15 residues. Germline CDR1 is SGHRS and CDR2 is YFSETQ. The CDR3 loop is CASSSGQGATDTQYF. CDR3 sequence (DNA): TGCGCCAGCAGCTCCGGACAGGGGGCCACAGATACGCAGTATTTT.

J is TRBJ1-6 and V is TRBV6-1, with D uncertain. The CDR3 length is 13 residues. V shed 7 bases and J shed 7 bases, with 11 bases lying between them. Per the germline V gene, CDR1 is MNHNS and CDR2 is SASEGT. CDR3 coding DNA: TGTGCCAGCAACGGACGGCTAAATTCACCCCTCCACTTT. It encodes CASNGRLNSPLHF.

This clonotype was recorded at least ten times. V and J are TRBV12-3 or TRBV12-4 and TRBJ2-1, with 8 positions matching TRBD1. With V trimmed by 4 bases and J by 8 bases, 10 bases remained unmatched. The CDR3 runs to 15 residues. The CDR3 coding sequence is TGTGCCAGCAGTTCTGACAGGGGAGTATCACATGAGCAGTTCTTC. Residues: CASSSDRGVSHEQFF.

The CDR3 protein is CASSPYEGGVSGANVLTF. The CDR3 DNA is TGTGCCAGCAGTCCTTACGAGGGTGGAGTGTCTGGGGCCAACGTCCTGACTTTC. This chain connects TRBV7-8 to TRBJ2-6, with D maybe TRBD2 (5 bases). The V and J ends lost 6 bases and 1 base respectively, with 19 bases between them. The CDR3 spans 18 residues. CDR1 SGHVS and CDR2 FQNEAQ come from the germline V gene.

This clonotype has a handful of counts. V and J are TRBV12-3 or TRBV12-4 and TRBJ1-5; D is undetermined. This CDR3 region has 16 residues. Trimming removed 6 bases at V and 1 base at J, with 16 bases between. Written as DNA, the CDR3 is TGTGCCAGCAGCCGAGCAGGAGTGCGCAGCAATCAGCCCCAGCATTTT. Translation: CASSRAGVRSNQPQHF.

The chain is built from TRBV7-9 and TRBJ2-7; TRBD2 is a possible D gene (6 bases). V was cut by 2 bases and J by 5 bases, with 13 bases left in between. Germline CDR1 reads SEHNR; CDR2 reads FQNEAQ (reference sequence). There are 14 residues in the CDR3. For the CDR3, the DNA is TGTGCCAGCAGCTTACACGGGAGAGGTGACGAGCAGTACTTC. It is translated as CASSLHGRGDEQYF.

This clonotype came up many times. The CDR3 DNA is TGTGCCAGCAGTTTAATTGGAACCGGGGAGCTGTTTTTT. Protein sequence: CASSLIGTGELFF. This sequence joins TRBV12-3 or TRBV12-4 and TRBJ2-2; D ambiguous. The germline V and J ends were trimmed by 2 bases and 5 bases, with 6 bases remaining between them. This CDR3 contains 13 residues.

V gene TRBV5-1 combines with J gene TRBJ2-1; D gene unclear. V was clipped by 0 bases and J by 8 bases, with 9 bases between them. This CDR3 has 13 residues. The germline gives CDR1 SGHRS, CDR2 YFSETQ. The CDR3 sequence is CASSLAVFDEQFF. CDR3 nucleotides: TGCGCCAGCAGCTTGGCCGTTTTTGATGAGCAGTTCTTC.

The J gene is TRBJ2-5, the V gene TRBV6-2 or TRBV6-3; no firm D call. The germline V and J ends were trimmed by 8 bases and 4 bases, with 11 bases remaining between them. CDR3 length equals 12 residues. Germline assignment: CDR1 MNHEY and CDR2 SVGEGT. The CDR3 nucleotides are TGTGCCAGCCGCGCCTCCGTAGAGACCCAGTACTTC. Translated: CASRASVETQYF.

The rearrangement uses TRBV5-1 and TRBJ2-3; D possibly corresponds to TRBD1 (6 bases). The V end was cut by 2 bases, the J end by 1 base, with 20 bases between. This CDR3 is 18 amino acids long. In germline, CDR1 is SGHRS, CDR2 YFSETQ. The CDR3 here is CASSFTSPDRRGTDTQYF. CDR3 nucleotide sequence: TGCGCCAGCAGCTTTACATCACCAGACAGGAGAGGCACAGATACGCAGTATTTT. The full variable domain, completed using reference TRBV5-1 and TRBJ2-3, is KAGVTQTPRYLIKTRGQQVTLSCSPISGHRSVSWYQQTPGQGLQFLFEYFSETQRNKGNFPGRFSGRQFSNSRSEMNVSTLELGDSALYLCASSFTSPDRRGTDTQYFGPGTRLTVL.

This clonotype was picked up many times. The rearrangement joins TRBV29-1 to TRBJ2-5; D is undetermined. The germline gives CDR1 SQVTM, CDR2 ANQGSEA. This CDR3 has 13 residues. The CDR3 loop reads CRHLDPGGKTQYF. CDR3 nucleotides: TGCAGGCACCTGGACCCAGGTGGGAAGACCCAGTACTTC.

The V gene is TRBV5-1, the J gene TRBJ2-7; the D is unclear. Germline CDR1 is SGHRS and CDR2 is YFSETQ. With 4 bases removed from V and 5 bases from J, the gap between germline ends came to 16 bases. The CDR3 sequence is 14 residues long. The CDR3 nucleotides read TGCGCCAGCAGCCCCTCGGGCTTTGCGGACGAGCAGTACTTC. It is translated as CASSPSGFADEQYF. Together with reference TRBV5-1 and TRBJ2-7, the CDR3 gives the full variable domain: KAGVTQTPRYLIKTRGQQVTLSCSPISGHRSVSWYQQTPGQGLQFLFEYFSETQRNKGNFPGRFSGRQFSNSRSEMNVSTLELGDSALYLCASSPSGFADEQYFGPGTRLTVT.

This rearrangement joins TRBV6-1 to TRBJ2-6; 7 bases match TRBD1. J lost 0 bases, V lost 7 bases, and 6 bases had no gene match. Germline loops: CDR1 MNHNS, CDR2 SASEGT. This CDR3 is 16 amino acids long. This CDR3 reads CASNNRGPSGANVLTF. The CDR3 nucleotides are TGTGCCAGCAATAACAGGGGACCCTCTGGGGCCAACGTCCTGACTTTC.

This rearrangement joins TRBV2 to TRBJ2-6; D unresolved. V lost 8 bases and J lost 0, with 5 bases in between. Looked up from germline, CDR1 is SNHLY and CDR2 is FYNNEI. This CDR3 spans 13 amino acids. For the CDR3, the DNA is TGTGCCAGCGGTATCTCTGGGGCCAACGTCCTGACTTTC. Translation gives CASGISGANVLTF. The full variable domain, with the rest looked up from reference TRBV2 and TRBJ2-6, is EPEVTQTPSHQVTQMGQEVILRCVPISNHLYFYWYRQILGQKVEFLVSFYNNEISEKSEIFDDQFSVERPDGSNFTLKIRSTKLEDSAMYFCASGISGANVLTFGAGSRLTVL.